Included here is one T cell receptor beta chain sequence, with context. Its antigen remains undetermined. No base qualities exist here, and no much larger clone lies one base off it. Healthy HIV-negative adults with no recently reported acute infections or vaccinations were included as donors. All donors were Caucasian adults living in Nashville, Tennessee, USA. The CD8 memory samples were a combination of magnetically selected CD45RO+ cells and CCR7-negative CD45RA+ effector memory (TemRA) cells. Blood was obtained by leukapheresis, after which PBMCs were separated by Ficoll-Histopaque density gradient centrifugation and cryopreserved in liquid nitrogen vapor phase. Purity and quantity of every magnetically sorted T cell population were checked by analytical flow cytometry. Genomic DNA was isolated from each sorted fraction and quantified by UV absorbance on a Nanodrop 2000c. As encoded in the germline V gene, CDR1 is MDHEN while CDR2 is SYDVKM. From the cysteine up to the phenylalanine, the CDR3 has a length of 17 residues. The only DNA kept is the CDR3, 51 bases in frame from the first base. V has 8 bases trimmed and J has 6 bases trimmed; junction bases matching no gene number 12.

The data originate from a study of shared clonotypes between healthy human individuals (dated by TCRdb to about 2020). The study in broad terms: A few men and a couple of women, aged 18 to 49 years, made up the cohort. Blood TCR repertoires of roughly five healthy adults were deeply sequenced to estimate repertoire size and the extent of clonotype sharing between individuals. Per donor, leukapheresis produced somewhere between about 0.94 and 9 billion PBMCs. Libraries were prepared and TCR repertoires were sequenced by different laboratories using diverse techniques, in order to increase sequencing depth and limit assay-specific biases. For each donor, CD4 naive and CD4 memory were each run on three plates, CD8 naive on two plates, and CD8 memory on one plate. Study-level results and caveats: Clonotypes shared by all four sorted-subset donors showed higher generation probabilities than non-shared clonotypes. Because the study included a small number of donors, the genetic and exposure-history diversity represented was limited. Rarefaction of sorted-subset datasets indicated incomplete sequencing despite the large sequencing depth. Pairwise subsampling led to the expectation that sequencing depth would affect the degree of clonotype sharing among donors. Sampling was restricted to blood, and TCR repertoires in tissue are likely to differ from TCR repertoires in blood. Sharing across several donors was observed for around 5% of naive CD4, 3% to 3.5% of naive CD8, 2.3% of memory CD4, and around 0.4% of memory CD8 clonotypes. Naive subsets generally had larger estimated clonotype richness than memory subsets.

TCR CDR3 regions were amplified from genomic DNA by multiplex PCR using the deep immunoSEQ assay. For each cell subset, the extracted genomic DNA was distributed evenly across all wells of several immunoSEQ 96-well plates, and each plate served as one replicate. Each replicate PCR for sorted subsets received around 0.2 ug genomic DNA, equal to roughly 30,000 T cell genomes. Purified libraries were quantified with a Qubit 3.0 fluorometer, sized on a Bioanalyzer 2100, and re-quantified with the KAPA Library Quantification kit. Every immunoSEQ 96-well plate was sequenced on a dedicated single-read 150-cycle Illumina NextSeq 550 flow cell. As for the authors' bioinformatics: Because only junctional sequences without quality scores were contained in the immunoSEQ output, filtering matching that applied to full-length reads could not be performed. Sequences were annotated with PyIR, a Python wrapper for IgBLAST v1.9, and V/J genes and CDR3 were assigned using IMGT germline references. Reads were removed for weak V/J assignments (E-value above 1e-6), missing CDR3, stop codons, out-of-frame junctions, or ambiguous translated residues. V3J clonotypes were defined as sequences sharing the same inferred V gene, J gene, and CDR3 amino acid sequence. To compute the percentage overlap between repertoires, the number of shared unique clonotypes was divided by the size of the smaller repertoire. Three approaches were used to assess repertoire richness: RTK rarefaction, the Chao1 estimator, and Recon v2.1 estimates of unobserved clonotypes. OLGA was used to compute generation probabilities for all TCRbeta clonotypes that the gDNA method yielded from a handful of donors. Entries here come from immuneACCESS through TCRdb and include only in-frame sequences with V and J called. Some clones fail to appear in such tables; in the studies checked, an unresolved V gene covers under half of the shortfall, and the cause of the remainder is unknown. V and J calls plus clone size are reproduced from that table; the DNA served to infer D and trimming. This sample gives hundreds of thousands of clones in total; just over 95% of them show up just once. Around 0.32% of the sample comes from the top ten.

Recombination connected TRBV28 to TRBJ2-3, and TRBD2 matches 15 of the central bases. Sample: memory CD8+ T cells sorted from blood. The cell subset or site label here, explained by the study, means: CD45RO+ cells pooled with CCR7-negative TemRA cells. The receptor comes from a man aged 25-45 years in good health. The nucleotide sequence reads TGTGCCAGCCGCCCGGAGACCGGGACTAGCGGGAGGGATACGCAGTATTTT. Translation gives CASRPETGTSGRDTQYF. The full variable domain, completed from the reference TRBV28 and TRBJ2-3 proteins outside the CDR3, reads DVKVTQSSRYLVKRTGEKVFLECVQDMDHENMFWYRQDPGLGLRLIYFSYDVKMKEKGDIPEGYSVSREKKERFSLILESASTNQTSMYLCASRPETGTSGRDTQYFGPGTRLTVL.